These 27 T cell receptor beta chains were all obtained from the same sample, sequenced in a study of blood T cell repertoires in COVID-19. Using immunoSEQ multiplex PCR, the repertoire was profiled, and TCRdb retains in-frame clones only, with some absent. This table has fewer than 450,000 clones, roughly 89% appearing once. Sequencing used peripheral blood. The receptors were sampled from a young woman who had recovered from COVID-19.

This chain's CDR3 is CASSFNPGQILTEAFF. Here the CDR3 DNA reads TGTGCCAGCAGCTTCAACCCGGGACAGATTCTCACTGAAGCTTTCTTT. V gene TRBV5-4 combines with J gene TRBJ1-1; 7 bases line up with TRBD1. CDR3 length: 16 residues. Germline-derived CDR1 and CDR2 are SGHNT and YYREEE (reference sequence). V lost 2 bases to trimming and J lost 4 bases; unmatched junction nucleotides: 11.

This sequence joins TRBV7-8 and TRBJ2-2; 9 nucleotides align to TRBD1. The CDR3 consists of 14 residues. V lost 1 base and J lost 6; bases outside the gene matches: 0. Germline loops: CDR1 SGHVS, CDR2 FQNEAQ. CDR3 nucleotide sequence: TGTGCCAGCAGCTTAGGGGACAGGGCCGGGGAGCTGTTTTTT. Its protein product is CASSLGDRAGELFF.

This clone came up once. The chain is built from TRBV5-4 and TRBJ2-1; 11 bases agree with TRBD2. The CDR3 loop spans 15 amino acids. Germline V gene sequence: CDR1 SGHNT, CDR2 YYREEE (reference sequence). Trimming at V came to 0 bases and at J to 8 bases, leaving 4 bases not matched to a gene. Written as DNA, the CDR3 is TGTGCCAGCAGCTTGGAACTAGCGGGAGTTCATGAGCAGTTCTTC. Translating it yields CASSLELAGVHEQFF.

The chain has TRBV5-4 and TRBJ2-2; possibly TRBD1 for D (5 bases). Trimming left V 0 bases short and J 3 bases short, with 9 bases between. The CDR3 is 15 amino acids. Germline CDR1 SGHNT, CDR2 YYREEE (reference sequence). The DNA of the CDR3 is TGTGCCAGCAGCTTGGTGACAGTGCACACCGGGGAGCTGTTTTTT. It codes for CASSLVTVHTGELFF.

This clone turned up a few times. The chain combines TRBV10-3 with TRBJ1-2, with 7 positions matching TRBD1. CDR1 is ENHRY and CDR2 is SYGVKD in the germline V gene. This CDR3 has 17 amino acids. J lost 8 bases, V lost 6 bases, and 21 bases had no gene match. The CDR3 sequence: CAISLQGYGGPSSGYTF. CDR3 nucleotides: TGTGCCATCAGCTTACAGGGGTACGGGGGCCCTTCATCCGGCTACACCTTC.

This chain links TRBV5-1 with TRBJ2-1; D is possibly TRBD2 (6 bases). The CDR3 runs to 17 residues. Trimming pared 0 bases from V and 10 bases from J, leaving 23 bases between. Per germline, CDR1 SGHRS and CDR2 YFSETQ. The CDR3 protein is CASSLEAGFGFFGEQFF. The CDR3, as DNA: TGCGCCAGCAGCTTGGAAGCGGGTTTCGGTTTCTTCGGGGAGCAGTTCTTC.

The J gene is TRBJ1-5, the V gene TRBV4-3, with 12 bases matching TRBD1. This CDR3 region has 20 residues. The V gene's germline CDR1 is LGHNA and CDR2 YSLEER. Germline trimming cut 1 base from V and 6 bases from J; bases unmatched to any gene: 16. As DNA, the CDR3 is TGCGCCAGCAGCCAAGGAATCGGGACAGGGGGCGGCTTAGAAGGTCAGCCCCAGCATTTT. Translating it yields CASSQGIGTGGGLEGQPQHF.

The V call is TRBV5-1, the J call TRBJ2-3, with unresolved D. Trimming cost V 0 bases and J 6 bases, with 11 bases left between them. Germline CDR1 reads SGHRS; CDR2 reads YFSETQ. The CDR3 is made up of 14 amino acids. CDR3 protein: CASSLGLIEDTQYF. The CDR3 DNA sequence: TGCGCCAGCAGCTTGGGACTGATAGAGGATACGCAGTATTTT. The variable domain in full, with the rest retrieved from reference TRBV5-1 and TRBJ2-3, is KAGVTQTPRYLIKTRGQQVTLSCSPISGHRSVSWYQQTPGQGLQFLFEYFSETQRNKGNFPGRFSGRQFSNSRSEMNVSTLELGDSALYLCASSLGLIEDTQYFGPGTRLTVL.

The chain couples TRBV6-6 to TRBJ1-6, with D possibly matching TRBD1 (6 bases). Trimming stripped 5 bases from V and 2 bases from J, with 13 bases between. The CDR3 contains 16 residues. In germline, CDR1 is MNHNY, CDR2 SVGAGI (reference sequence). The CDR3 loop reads CASSTRGAAYNSPLHF. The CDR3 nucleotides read TGTGCCAGCAGTACTCGGGGGGCGGCCTATAATTCACCCCTCCACTTT.

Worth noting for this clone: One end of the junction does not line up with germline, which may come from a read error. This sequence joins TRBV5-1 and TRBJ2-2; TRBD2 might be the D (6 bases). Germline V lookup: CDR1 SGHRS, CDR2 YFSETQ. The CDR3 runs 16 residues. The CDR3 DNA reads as TGCGCCAGCAGTTTGGGGGACGGGAGATCGGGCGGGGAGCTGTTTTTT. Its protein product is CASSLGDGRSGGELFF.

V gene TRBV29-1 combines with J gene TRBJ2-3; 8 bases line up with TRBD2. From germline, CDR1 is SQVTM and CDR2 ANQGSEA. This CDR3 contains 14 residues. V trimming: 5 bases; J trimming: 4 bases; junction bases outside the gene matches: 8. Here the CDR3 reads CSVILAGGSDTQYF. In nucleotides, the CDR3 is TGCAGCGTTATCCTAGCGGGTGGATCAGATACGCAGTATTTT.

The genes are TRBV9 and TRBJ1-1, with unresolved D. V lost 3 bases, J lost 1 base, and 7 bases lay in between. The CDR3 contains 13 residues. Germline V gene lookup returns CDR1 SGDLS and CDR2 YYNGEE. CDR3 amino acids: CASSAHGNTEAFF. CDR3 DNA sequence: TGTGCCAGCAGCGCGCACGGGAACACTGAAGCTTTCTTT.

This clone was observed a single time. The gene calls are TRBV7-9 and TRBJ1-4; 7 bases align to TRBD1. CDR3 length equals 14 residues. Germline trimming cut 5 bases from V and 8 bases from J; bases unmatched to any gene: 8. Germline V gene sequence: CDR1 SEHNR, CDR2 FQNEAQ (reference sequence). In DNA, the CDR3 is TGTGCCAGCAGCGCCCGGGACAGAGAAGAAAAACTGTTTTTT. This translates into CASSARDREEKLFF.

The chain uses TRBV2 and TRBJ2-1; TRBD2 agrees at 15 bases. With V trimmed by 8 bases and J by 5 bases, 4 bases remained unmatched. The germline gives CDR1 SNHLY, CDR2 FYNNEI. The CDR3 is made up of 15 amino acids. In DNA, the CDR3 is TGTGCCAGCGGGGGGACTAGCGGGAGGAACAATGAGCAGTTCTTC. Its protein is CASGGTSGRNNEQFF.

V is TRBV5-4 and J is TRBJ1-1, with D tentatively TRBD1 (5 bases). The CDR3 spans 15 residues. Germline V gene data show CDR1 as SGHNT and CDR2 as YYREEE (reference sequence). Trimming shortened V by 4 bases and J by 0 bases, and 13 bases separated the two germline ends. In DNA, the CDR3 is TGTGCCAGCAGCCCTCGGGACTCTTTGAACACTGAAGCTTTCTTT. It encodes CASSPRDSLNTEAFF.

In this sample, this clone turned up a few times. Written as DNA, the CDR3 is TGTGCCAGCAGCTTGGGGGGTACCTTACACGCTTTCTTT. It yields the protein CASSLGGTLHAFF. The chain links TRBV7-9 to TRBJ1-1, with D perhaps matching TRBD1 (5 bases). Per the germline V gene, CDR1 is SEHNR and CDR2 is FQNEAQ (reference sequence). V was cut by 3 bases and J by 11 bases, with 16 bases left in between. The CDR3 runs to 13 residues.

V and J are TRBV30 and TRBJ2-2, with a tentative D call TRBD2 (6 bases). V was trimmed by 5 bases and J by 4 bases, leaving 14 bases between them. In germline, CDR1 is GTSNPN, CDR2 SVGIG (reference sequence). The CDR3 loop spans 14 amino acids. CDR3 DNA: TGTGCCTGGGGGACTCGTCTGGGCACCGGGGAGCTGTTTTTT. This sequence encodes CAWGTRLGTGELFF.

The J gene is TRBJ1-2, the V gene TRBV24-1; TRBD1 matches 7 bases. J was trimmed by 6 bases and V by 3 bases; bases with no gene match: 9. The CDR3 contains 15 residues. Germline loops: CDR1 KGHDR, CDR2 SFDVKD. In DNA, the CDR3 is TGTGCCACCAGTGATCCGGGACAGTCGAAACATGGCTACACCTTC. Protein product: CATSDPGQSKHGYTF.

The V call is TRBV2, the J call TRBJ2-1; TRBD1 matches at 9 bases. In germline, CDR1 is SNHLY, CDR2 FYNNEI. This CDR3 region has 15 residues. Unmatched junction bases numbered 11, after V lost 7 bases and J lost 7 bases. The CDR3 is CASTSGQGGLNEQFF. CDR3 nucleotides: TGTGCCAGCACCTCGGGACAGGGAGGATTGAATGAGCAGTTCTTC.

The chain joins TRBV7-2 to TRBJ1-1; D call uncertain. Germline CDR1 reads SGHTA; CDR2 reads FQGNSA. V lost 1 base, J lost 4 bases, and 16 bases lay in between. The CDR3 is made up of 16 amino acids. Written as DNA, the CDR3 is TGTGCCAGCAGCTTAGTGTGGGCAGCTTCCGGCACTGAAGCTTTCTTT. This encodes CASSLVWAASGTEAFF.

In DNA form, the CDR3 reads TGTGCCAGCAGTACAGAGACGGCAGGAAAACTGTTTTTT. It codes for CASSTETAGKLFF. The chain links TRBV12-3 or TRBV12-4 to TRBJ1-4; no clear D. The CDR3 extends over 13 amino acids. The V and J ends lost 5 bases and 10 bases respectively, with 14 bases between them.

The CDR3 coding sequence is TGTGCCAGCAGCCAAGCGGGGGGAAGCTCTGGAAACACCATATATTTT. Translating it yields CASSQAGGSSGNTIYF. The chain has TRBV7-6 and TRBJ1-3; possible D gene TRBD1, 5 bases. Germline V gene lookup returns CDR1 SGHVS and CDR2 FNYEAQ. The CDR3 extends over 16 amino acids. Trimming took 5 bases from V and 0 from J, leaving 14 bases between them.

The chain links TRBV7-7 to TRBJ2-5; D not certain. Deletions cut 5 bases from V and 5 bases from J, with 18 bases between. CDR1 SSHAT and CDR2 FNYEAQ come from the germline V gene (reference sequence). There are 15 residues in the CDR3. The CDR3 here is CASSRLTSPKETQYF. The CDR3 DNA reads TGTGCCAGCAGCCGCCTGACAAGTCCCAAGGAGACCCAGTACTTC. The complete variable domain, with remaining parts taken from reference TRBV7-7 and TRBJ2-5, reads GAGVSQSPRYKVTKRGQDVTLRCDPISSHATLYWYQQALGQGPEFLTYFNYEAQPDKSGLPSDRFSAERPEGSISTLTIQRTEQRDSAMYRCASSRLTSPKETQYFGPGTRLLVL.

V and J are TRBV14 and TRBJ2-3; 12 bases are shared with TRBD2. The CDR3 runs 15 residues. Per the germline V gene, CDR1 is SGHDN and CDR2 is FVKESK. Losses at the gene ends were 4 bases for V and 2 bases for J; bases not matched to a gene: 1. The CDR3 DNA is TGTGCCAGCAGCCGGACTAGCGGGACCACAGATACGCAGTATTTT. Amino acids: CASSRTSGTTDTQYF.

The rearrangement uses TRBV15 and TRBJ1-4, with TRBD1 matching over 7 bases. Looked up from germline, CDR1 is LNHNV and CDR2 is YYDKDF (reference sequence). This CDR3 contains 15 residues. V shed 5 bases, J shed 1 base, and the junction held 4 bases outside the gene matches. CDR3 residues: CATSGGTVTNEKLFF. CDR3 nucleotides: TGTGCCACCAGCGGGGGGACAGTAACTAATGAAAAACTGTTTTTT.

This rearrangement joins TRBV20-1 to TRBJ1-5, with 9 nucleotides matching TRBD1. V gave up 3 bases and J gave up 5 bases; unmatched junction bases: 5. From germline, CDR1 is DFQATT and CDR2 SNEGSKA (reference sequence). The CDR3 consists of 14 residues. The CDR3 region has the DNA TGCAGTGCTAGTCCGGGACAGGGTGATCAGCCCCAGCATTTT. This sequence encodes CSASPGQGDQPQHF.

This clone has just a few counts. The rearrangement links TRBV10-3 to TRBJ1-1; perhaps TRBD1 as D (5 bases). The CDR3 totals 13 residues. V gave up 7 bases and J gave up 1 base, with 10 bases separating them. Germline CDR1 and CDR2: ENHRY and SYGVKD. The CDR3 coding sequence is TGTGCCATCAACTTTGGACAGAACACTGAAGCTTTCTTT. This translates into CAINFGQNTEAFF.